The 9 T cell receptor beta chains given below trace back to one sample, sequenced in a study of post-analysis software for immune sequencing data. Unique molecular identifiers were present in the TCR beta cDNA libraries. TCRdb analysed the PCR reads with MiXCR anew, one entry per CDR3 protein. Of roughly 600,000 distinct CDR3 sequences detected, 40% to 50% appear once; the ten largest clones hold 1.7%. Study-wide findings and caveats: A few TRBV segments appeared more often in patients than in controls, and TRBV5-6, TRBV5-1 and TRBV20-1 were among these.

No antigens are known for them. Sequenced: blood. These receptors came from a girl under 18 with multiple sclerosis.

CDR3 nucleotide sequence: TGCGCCAGCAGCCAAGACCGCCAGGGACTAGGGAATGAGCAGTTCTTC. This codes for CASSQDRQGLGNEQFF. The chain uses TRBV4-1 and TRBJ2-1; the match to TRBD2 covers 8 bases. The CDR3 spans 16 residues. The germline gives CDR1 MGHRA, CDR2 YSYEKL. V shed 0 bases, J shed 7 bases, and the junction held 8 bases outside the gene matches.

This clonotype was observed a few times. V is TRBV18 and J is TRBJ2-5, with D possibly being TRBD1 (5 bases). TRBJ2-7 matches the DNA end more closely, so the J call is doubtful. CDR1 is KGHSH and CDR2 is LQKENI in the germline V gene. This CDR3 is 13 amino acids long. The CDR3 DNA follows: TGTGCCAGCTCACCACCGCAGGGCAACGAGCAGTACTTC. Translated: CASSPPQGNEQYF.

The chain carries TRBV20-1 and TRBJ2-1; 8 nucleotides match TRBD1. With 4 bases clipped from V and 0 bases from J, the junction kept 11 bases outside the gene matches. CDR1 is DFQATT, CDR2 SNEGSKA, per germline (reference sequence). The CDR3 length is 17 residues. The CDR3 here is CSAMGSRTGSSYNEQFF. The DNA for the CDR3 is TGCAGTGCTATGGGTTCCCGGACAGGGAGCTCCTACAATGAGCAGTTCTTC.

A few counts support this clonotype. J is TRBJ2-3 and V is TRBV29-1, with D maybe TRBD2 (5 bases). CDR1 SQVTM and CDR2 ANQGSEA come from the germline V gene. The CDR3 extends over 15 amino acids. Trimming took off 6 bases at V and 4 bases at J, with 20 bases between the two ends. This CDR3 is CSVTARASAADTQYF. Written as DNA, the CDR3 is TGCAGCGTGACCGCCCGGGCCTCAGCGGCAGATACGCAGTATTTT.

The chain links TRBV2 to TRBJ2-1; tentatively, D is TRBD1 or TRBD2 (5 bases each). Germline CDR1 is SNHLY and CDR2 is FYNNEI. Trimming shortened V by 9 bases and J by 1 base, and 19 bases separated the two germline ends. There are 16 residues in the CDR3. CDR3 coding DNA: TGTGCCAGGGAGGCAGGGAAAAGAAGGTCCTACAATGAGCAGTTCTTC. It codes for CAREAGKRRSYNEQFF.

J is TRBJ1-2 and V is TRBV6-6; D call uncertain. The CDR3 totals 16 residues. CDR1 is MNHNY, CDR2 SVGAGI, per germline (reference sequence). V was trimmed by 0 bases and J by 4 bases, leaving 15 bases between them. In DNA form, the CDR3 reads TGTGCCAGCAGTTACTCGAGTCGTCCCGGACCCTATGGCTACACCTTC. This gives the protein CASSYSSRPGPYGYTF.

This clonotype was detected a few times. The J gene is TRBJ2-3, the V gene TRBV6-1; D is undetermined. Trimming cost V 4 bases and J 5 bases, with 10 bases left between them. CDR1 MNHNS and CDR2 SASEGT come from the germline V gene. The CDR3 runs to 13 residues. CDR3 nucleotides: TGTGCCAGCAGTGTCAGGACCCTAGATACGCAGTATTTT. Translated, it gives CASSVRTLDTQYF.

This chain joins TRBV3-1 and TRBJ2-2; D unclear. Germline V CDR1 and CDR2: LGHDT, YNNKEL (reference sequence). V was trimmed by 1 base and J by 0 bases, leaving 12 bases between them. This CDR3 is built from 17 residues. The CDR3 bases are TGTGCCAGCAGCCAAGTCGGCGCTGCCGCGAACACCGGGGAGCTGTTTTTT. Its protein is CASSQVGAAANTGELFF. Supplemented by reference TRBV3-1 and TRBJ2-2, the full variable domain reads DTAVSQTPKYLVTQMGNDKSIKCEQNLGHDTMYWYKQDSKKFLKIMFSYNNKELIINETVPNRFSPKSPDKAHLNLHINSLELGDSAVYFCASSQVGAAANTGELFFGEGSRLTVL.

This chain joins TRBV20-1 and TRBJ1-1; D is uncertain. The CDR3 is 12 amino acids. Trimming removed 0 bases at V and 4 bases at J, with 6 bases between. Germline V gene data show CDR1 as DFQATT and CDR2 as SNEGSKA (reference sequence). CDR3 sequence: CSARDLTTEAFF. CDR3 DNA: TGCAGTGCTAGAGATCTCACCACTGAAGCTTTCTTT.